A selection of T cell receptor beta chains follows, all from one sample in a study of somatic mutations in cytotoxic T cells in rheumatoid arthritis. Method: immunoSEQ multiplex PCR; TCRdb's copy keeps in-frame clones and lacks some. Among around 19,000 clones, around 83% were seen once, and the ten largest hold roughly 14%. Input material: CD8+ T cells sorted from blood. These receptors all stem from an adult with rheumatoid arthritis. Each CDR3 is given with its conserved first and last residue. D genes are given only for firm matches. Some rows have no size entry. The others give once, few or many, or a class for an expanded clone.

V	D	size	J	CDR3	DNA
TRBV7-9	TRBD1	NA	TRBJ2-7	CASSWGDRPNEQYF	TGTGCCAGCAGCTGGGGGGACAGGCCCAACGAGCAGTACTTC
TRBV4-3	NA	NA	TRBJ2-7	CASSQGSYGSHEQYF	TGCGCCAGCAGCCAAGGATCGTACGGGAGCCACGAGCAGTACTTC
TRBV27	NA	NA	TRBJ1-5	CASSRGGQPQHF	TGTGCCAGCAGTCGCGGCGGTCAGCCCCAGCATTTT
TRBV7-6	TRBD2	few	TRBJ2-2	CASSIRGGTSAGELFF	TGTGCCAGCAGCATCAGGGGCGGGACTAGCGCCGGGGAGCTGTTTTTT
TRBV11-2	TRBD1	NA	TRBJ2-3	CASSSGQERTTDTQYF	TGTGCCAGCAGCTCCGGACAGGAGCGAACAACAGATACGCAGTATTTT
TRBV28	NA	NA	TRBJ1-5	CASSFSGYSNQPQHF	TGTGCCAGCAGTTTCTCCGGGTATAGCAATCAGCCCCAGCATTTT
TRBV11-3	NA	NA	TRBJ2-7	CASSLAGAGRYEQYF	TGTGCCAGCAGCTTAGCAGGCGCGGGGCGCTACGAGCAGTACTTC
TRBV10-3	NA	once	TRBJ1-3	CAIAREPVGNTIYF	TGTGCCATCGCCCGGGAACCTGTTGGAAACACCATATATTTT
TRBV6-4	NA	NA	TRBJ2-3	CASSDSDTDTQYF	TGTGCCAGCAGTGACTCGGACACAGATACGCAGTATTTT
TRBV7-6	NA	NA	TRBJ2-1	CASSLIRNEQFF	TGTGCCAGCAGCCTAATCCGTAATGAGCAGTTCTTC
TRBV29-1	TRBD1	NA	TRBJ2-1	CSVAGDRANEQFF	TGCAGCGTTGCCGGGGACAGGGCTAATGAGCAGTTCTTC
TRBV2	TRBD2	NA	TRBJ2-1	CASNGGLAGDEQFF	TGTGCCAGCAATGGTGGCCTAGCGGGGGATGAGCAGTTCTTC
TRBV7-3	TRBD1	NA	TRBJ2-3	CASSWTGGLDTQYF	TGTGCCAGCAGCTGGACAGGGGGCTTAGATACGCAGTATTTT
TRBV7-9	NA	once	TRBJ2-5	CASSLIEDSAQETQYF	TGTGCCAGCAGCTTAATTGAGGACAGTGCCCAAGAGACCCAGTACTTC
TRBV7-2	NA	once	TRBJ1-4	CASSLTREAGLFF	TGTGCCAGCAGCTTAACTCGGGAAGCAGGGCTGTTTTTT
TRBV9	TRBD1	NA	TRBJ2-3	CASSPQTGGVDTQYF	TGTGCTAGCAGCCCCCAGACAGGGGGAGTAGATACGCAGTATTTT
TRBV6-1	NA	NA	TRBJ2-5	CASKIGSQETQYF	TGTGCCAGCAAGATAGGTTCTCAAGAGACCCAGTACTTC
TRBV19	NA	NA	TRBJ2-1	CASSMWTGRYNEQFF	TGTGCCAGTAGTATGTGGACGGGGCGATACAATGAGCAGTTCTTC
TRBV7-8	TRBD2	medium-sized	TRBJ2-1	CASSLFETSGVHEQFF	TGTGCCAGCAGCTTATTCGAGACTAGCGGGGTACATGAGCAGTTCTTC
TRBV7-3	TRBD1	NA	TRBJ2-2	CASSPGGNTGELFF	TGTGCCAGCAGCCCAGGGGGAAACACCGGGGAGCTGTTTTTT
TRBV15	TRBD1	NA	TRBJ1-3	CATSSEGGTGGSGNTIYF	TGTGCCACCAGCAGTGAAGGGGGGACAGGAGGCTCTGGAAACACCATATATTTT